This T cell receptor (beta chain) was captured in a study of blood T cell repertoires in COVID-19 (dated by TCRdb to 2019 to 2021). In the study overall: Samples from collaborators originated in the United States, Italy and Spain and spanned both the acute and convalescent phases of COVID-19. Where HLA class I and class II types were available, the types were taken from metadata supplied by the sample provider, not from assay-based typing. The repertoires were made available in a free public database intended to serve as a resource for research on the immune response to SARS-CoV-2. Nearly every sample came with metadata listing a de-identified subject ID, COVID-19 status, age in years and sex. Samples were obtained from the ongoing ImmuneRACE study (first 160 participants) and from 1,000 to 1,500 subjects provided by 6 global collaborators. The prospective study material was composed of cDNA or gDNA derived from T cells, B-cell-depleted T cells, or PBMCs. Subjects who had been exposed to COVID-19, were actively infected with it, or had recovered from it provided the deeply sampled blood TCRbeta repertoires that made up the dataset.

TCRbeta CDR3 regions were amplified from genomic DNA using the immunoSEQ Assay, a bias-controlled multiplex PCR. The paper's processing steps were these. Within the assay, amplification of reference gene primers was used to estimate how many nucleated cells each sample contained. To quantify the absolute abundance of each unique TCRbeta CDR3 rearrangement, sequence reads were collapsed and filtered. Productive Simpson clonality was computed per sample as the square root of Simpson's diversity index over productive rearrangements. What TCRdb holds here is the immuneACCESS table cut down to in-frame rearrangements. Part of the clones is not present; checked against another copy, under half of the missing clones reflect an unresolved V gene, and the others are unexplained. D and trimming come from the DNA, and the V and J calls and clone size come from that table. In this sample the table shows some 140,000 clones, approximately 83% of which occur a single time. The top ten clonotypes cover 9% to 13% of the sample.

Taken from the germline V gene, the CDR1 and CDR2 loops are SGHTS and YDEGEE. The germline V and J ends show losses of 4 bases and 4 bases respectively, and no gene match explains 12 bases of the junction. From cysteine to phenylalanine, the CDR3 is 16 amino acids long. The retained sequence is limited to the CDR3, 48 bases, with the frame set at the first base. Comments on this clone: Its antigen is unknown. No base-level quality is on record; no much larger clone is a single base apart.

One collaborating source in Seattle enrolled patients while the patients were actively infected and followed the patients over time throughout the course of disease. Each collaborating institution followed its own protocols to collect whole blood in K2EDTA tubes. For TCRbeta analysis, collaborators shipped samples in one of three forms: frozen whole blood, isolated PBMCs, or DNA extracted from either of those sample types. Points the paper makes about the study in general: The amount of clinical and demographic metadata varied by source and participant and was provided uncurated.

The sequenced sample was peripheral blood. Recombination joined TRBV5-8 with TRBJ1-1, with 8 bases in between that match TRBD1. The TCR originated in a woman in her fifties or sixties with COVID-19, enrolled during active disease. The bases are TGTGCCAGCAGCGTGACCGGGACAGGCTTTCGCACTGAAGCTTTCTTT. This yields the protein CASSVTGTGFRTEAFF.